This T cell receptor (beta chain) was captured by sequencing in a study of blood T cell repertoires in COVID-19. Study summary: Some COVID-19 samples were acute and others convalescent; all came from the United States, Italy and Spain. The analysed material was cDNA or gDNA that came from T cells, B-cell-depleted T cells, or PBMCs.

Source study methods: Amplifying reference gene primers gave estimates of nucleated cell counts. Profiled with immunoSEQ multiplex PCR; TCRdb holds only in-frame clones, not every one. That table furnishes V, J and clone size, whereas the DNA furnished D and trimming. This table has roughly 150,000 clones, 85% appearing once. Germline CDR1 and CDR2: SQVTM and ANQGSEA. V gave up 0 bases and J gave up 3 bases; unmatched junction bases: 4. The CDR3 extends over 15 amino acids. The source material was peripheral blood. The receptor was derived from a woman aged 80 or over with COVID-19, enrolled during active disease. The chain has TRBV29-1 and TRBJ2-1; 8 bases agree with TRBD1. CDR3 region: CSVEETGVRYNEQFF. In nucleotides, the CDR3 is TGCAGCGTTGAAGAGACAGGGGTTCGCTACAATGAGCAGTTCTTC.